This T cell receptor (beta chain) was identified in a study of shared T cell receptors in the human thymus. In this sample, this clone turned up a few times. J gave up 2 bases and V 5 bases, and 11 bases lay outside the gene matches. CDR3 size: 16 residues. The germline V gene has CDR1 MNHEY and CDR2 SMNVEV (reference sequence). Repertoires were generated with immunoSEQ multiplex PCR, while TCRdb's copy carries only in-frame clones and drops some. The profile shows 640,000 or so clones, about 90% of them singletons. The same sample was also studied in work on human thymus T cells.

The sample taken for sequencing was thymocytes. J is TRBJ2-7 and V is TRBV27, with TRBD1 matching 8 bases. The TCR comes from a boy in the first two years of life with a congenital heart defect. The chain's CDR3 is CASSPYPGQVTYEQYF. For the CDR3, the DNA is TGTGCCAGCAGTCCCTACCCGGGACAGGTGACCTACGAGCAGTACTTC.